The 31 T cell receptor beta chains in this list originate from one sample, sequenced in a study of T cells in localized non-small cell lung cancer. This table comes from immunoSEQ multiplex PCR, and its TCRdb copy is limited to in-frame clones, with some not included. The sample yields tens of thousands of clones, about 92% seen once. The sequencing here drew on peripheral blood mononuclear cells, taken before any cancer treatment. These receptors originate from a woman aged 40-69 years with stage III lung adenocarcinoma.

The V call is TRBV30, the J call TRBJ1-1; D remains ambiguous. Trimming took 0 bases from V and 4 from J, leaving 12 bases between them. Germline V gives CDR1 GTSNPN, CDR2 SVGIG (reference sequence). The CDR3 is 14 residues long. CDR3: CAWSVRGSGTEAFF. CDR3 nucleotides: TGTGCCTGGAGTGTACGGGGATCCGGCACTGAAGCTTTCTTT.

The genes are TRBV7-9 and TRBJ1-2; tentative D call: TRBD1 (6 bases). Germline V gene lookup returns CDR1 SEHNR and CDR2 FQNEAQ (reference sequence). The CDR3 is 14 residues long. Trimming took 1 base from V and 4 from J, leaving 10 bases between them. Here the CDR3 DNA reads TGTGCCAGCAGCTTAGTCGGCAGGGGCTATGGCTACACCTTC. Translation gives CASSLVGRGYGYTF.

CDR3 loop: CASSLRTSSDSYNEQFF. The DNA of the CDR3 is TGTGCCAGCAGCCTGCGGACTAGCTCTGACTCCTACAATGAGCAGTTCTTC. The chain combines TRBV5-8 with TRBJ2-1, with TRBD2 matching over 8 bases. V lost 4 bases, J lost 0 bases, and 9 bases stayed unmatched. This CDR3 has 17 residues. Germline values: CDR1 SGHTS, CDR2 YDEGEE.

The gene calls are TRBV6-1 and TRBJ1-4, with TRBD1 as a possible D gene (5 bases). Per the germline V gene, CDR1 is MNHNS and CDR2 is SASEGT. This CDR3 is 14 amino acids long. The germline V and J ends were trimmed by 3 bases and 8 bases, with 13 bases remaining between them. In nucleotides, the CDR3 is TGTGCCAGCAGTGAGCCCTGGGGACGGGAAAAACTGTTTTTT. It translates to CASSEPWGREKLFF.

The chain recombines TRBV28 with TRBJ2-3; D is possibly TRBD1 (6 bases). Germline V lookup: CDR1 MDHEN, CDR2 SYDVKM. The ends were cut back, 5 bases at V and 0 bases at J, with 15 bases in the middle. CDR3 length equals 16 residues. CDR3 DNA: TGTGCCAGCAGTAAGGACAGTTACCATAGCACAGATACGCAGTATTTT. Translated, it gives CASSKDSYHSTDTQYF.

The V call is TRBV28, the J call TRBJ2-7, with D hard to call. With 8 bases removed from V and 0 bases from J, the gap between germline ends came to 8 bases. CDR3 size: 12 residues. Germline CDR1 reads MDHEN; CDR2 reads SYDVKM. The CDR3 DNA reads as TGTGCCAGCCGGAGTAGCTCCTACGAGCAGTACTTC. Amino acids: CASRSSSYEQYF.

The J gene is TRBJ1-5, the V gene TRBV28, with TRBD1 matching over 7 bases. The CDR3 length is 17 residues. Losses at the gene ends were 10 bases for V and 1 base for J; bases not matched to a gene: 16. Germline lookup yields CDR1 MDHEN and CDR2 SYDVKM. The CDR3 sequence is CATRGAGNVGSNQPQHF. DNA for the CDR3: TGTGCCACCAGGGGGGCAGGGAACGTGGGGAGCAATCAGCCCCAGCATTTT.

The chain couples TRBV5-4 to TRBJ2-2, with a tentative D call TRBD2 (6 bases). This CDR3 contains 15 residues. Germline V gene sequence: CDR1 SGHNT, CDR2 YYREEE (reference sequence). The V gene lost 6 bases and the J gene lost 7 bases, with 19 bases spanning the gap. CDR3 DNA sequence: TGTGCCAGCACCTCAAGACGGGAGTTGAACGGGGAGCTGTTTTTT. This sequence encodes CASTSRRELNGELFF.

This chain links TRBV6-1 with TRBJ2-3, with 13 bases aligning to TRBD2. The J segment lost 1 base and the V segment lost 7 bases, leaving 2 bases of the junction unmatched. The CDR3 is 15 residues long. Per germline, CDR1 MNHNS and CDR2 SASEGT. The CDR3 nucleotides are TGTGCCAGCATTGGACTAGCGGGGGGCACAGATACGCAGTATTTT. Translated, it gives CASIGLAGGTDTQYF.

The chain combines TRBV9 with TRBJ2-7; the D gene is possibly TRBD1 (6 bases). Deletions cut 0 bases from V and 0 bases from J, with 13 bases between. CDR3 size: 16 residues. The germline V gene encodes CDR1 SGDLS and CDR2 YYNGEE. CDR3 bases: TGTGCCAGCAGCGTAGGTTCGCAGGGGACCTCCTACGAGCAGTACTTC. It is translated as CASSVGSQGTSYEQYF.

The chain has TRBV18 and TRBJ1-2, with D tentatively TRBD1 (5 bases). Germline loops: CDR1 KGHSH, CDR2 LQKENI. The CDR3 has 17 residues. With 2 bases removed from V and 0 bases from J, the gap between germline ends came to 16 bases. The CDR3 here is CASSPMGLLDANYGYTF. The DNA for the CDR3 is TGTGCCAGCTCACCAATGGGACTCCTAGATGCTAACTATGGCTACACCTTC.

The genes are TRBV6-1 and TRBJ2-7; 14 bases line up with TRBD2. The CDR3 has 16 residues. Germline CDR1 is MNHNS and CDR2 is SASEGT. Germline trimming cut 3 bases from V and 3 bases from J; bases unmatched to any gene: 4. DNA of the CDR3: TGTGCCAGCAGTGACCAGGGACTAGCGGGAGTCTACGAGCAGTACTTC. It translates to CASSDQGLAGVYEQYF.

The chain is built from TRBV6-5 and TRBJ1-5; 7 bases are shared with TRBD1. From germline, CDR1 is MNHEY and CDR2 SVGAGI. The J segment lost 5 bases and the V segment lost 7 bases, leaving 8 bases of the junction unmatched. The CDR3 spans 14 residues. This CDR3 is CASTHRGLDQPQHF. Written as DNA, the CDR3 is TGTGCCAGCACCCACAGGGGATTGGATCAGCCCCAGCATTTT.

Only one count was recorded for this clone. The chain links TRBV9 to TRBJ2-3; D call uncertain. CDR1 is SGDLS and CDR2 is YYNGEE in the germline V gene. V lost 4 bases to trimming and J lost 1 base, with 4 bases between them. The CDR3 is made up of 12 amino acids. The CDR3 nucleotides are TGTGCCAGCAGCACCCGCACAGATACGCAGTATTTT. This codes for CASSTRTDTQYF.

This clone was observed a single time. This chain connects TRBV5-5 to TRBJ2-2; the D gene is possibly TRBD2 (5 bases). Germline V lookup: CDR1 SGHKS, CDR2 YYEKEE (reference sequence). The CDR3 runs to 15 residues. Deletions cut 1 base from V and 5 bases from J, with 12 bases between. CDR3 bases: TGTGCCAGCAGCTTGTGGCCGCGAGGGACCGGGGAGCTGTTTTTT. Translated: CASSLWPRGTGELFF.

The sample holds one count of this clone. The rearrangement joins TRBV13 to TRBJ2-7; 10 bases align to TRBD1. V was clipped by 5 bases and J by 3 bases; unmatched bases: 10. CDR3 length: 16 residues. Germline assignment: CDR1 PRHDT and CDR2 FYEKMQ (reference sequence). CDR3 sequence reads: CASSPGGDRGSYEQYF. The CDR3 coding sequence is TGTGCCAGCAGCCCCGGAGGGGACAGGGGAAGCTACGAGCAGTACTTC.

The chain couples TRBV5-8 to TRBJ1-4, with unresolved D. Trimming took 3 bases from V and 14 from J, leaving 11 bases between them. Germline V CDR1 and CDR2: SGHTS, YDEGEE. The CDR3 is made up of 11 amino acids. The CDR3 DNA is TGTGCCAGCAGCTCTGAAGGGATCCTGTTTTTT. Translation: CASSSEGILFF.

The chain employs TRBV5-1 and TRBJ2-2; D may be TRBD1 (5 bases). The length of the CDR3 is 15 residues. V lost 1 base and J lost 1, with 8 bases in between. Germline CDR1 and CDR2: SGHRS and YFSETQ. As DNA, the CDR3 is TGCGCCAGCAGCTTGAACACAGGGAACACCGGGGAGCTGTTTTTT. Translating gives CASSLNTGNTGELFF.

The V call is TRBV7-2, the J call TRBJ2-3; D is uncertain. The CDR3 is 15 amino acids. V lost 6 bases to trimming and J lost 3 bases, with 16 bases between them. Per the germline V gene, CDR1 is SGHTA and CDR2 is FQGNSA. This CDR3 is CASSSHMGGTDTQYF. The DNA for the CDR3 is TGTGCCAGCAGTTCCCATATGGGCGGTACAGATACGCAGTATTTT.

The CDR3, as DNA: TGCGCCAGCAGCTTAACTAGCGCTTACAATGAGCAGTTCTTC. It translates to CASSLTSAYNEQFF. The V and J genes are TRBV5-1 and TRBJ2-1; TRBD2 matches at 7 bases. This CDR3 is 14 amino acids long. With V trimmed by 2 bases and J by 4 bases, 3 bases remained unmatched. From germline, CDR1 is SGHRS and CDR2 YFSETQ. The full variable domain, with the rest looked up from reference TRBV5-1 and TRBJ2-1, is KAGVTQTPRYLIKTRGQQVTLSCSPISGHRSVSWYQQTPGQGLQFLFEYFSETQRNKGNFPGRFSGRQFSNSRSEMNVSTLELGDSALYLCASSLTSAYNEQFFGPGTRLTVL.

The chain couples TRBV30 to TRBJ1-2, with 7 bases matching TRBD1. Trimming removed 0 bases from V and 7 bases from J; junction bases left unmatched: 5. The germline V gene has CDR1 GTSNPN and CDR2 SVGIG (reference sequence). This CDR3 has 13 amino acids. CDR3 DNA sequence: TGTGCCTGGAGTGTGGACAGGAGGGCTGGCTACACCTTC. Its protein is CAWSVDRRAGYTF. Together with reference TRBV30 and TRBJ1-2, the CDR3 gives the full variable domain: SQTIHQWPATLVQPVGSPLSLECTVEGTSNPNLYWYRQAAGRGLQLLFYSVGIGQISSEVPQNLSASRPQDRQFILSSKKLLLSDSGFYLCAWSVDRRAGYTFGSGTRLTVV.

DNA for the CDR3: TGTGCCAGCAGTGTAGAGTCAGCCGGGGAGCTGTTTTTT. This encodes CASSVESAGELFF. J is TRBJ2-2 and V is TRBV2; D gene uncertain. CDR1 and CDR2 from the germline V gene are SNHLY and FYNNEI. Deletions cut 4 bases from V and 6 bases from J, with 9 bases between. There are 13 residues in the CDR3.

The V call is TRBV6-6, the J call TRBJ1-4; D is perhaps TRBD1 (6 bases). Between the trimmed V and J ends, which lost 4 bases and 6 bases, there was a span of 12 bases. The CDR3 is 14 amino acids. The V gene's germline CDR1 is MNHNY and CDR2 SVGAGI (reference sequence). The CDR3 reads CASSSHRVDEKLFF. The CDR3 DNA follows: TGTGCCAGCAGTTCACACAGGGTCGATGAAAAACTGTTTTTT.

The chain carries TRBV27 and TRBJ2-1; TRBD2 aligns across 8 bases. The CDR3 has 14 residues. Germline V gene sequence: CDR1 MNHEY, CDR2 SMNVEV (reference sequence). V lost 8 bases and J lost 4; bases outside the gene matches: 7. The CDR3 sequence is CASSSGGEYNEQFF. CDR3 DNA: TGTGCCAGCTCTTCGGGGGGGGAATACAATGAGCAGTTCTTC.

The rearrangement links TRBV5-1 to TRBJ2-2, with D hard to call. Per germline, CDR1 SGHRS and CDR2 YFSETQ. V shed 5 bases and J shed 3 bases, with 11 bases lying between them. This CDR3 contains 14 residues. CDR3 nucleotides: TGCGCCAGCAGTCCCGACCTTGACACCGGGGAGCTGTTTTTT. This sequence encodes CASSPDLDTGELFF.

This clone occurred once. The chain links TRBV5-1 to TRBJ1-1; D remains unclear. The V end lost 4 bases, the J end lost 7 bases, and 11 bases lay between the germline ends. Germline-derived CDR1 and CDR2 are SGHRS and YFSETQ. This CDR3 spans 12 amino acids. This CDR3 is CASSPVPGEAFF. CDR3 bases: TGCGCCAGCAGCCCGGTGCCGGGTGAAGCTTTCTTT.

This clone appeared a few times. This chain connects TRBV29-1 to TRBJ2-3, with 8 bases aligning to TRBD2. The CDR3 contains 14 residues. Germline V CDR1 and CDR2: SQVTM, ANQGSEA. The trim removed 4 bases at V and 8 bases at J, leaving 11 bases unmatched. CDR3 nucleotides: TGCAGCGTTGGTGCTAGCGGGTCGGTGGGTACGCAGTATTTT. This sequence encodes CSVGASGSVGTQYF.

This sequence joins TRBV13 and TRBJ2-1; D may be TRBD2 (6 bases). The CDR3 sequence is 12 residues long. V was clipped by 5 bases and J by 9 bases, with 11 bases between them. Germline-derived CDR1 and CDR2 are PRHDT and FYEKMQ (reference sequence). This chain's CDR3 is CASSKGGGEQFF. The CDR3 coding sequence is TGTGCCAGCAGCAAGGGAGGCGGTGAGCAGTTCTTC.

The J gene is TRBJ1-5, the V gene TRBV6-5, with TRBD1 identical over 8 bases. The CDR3 is 15 residues long. After removal of 2 bases from V and 2 bases from J, the junction contained 2 bases not matched to a gene. The germline V gene encodes CDR1 MNHEY and CDR2 SVGAGI. The CDR3 bases are TGTGCCAGCAGTTACCCGGGACAGGGCAATCAGCCCCAGCATTTT. Amino acid sequence: CASSYPGQGNQPQHF.

The gene calls are TRBV6-5 and TRBJ1-4; possibly TRBD1 for D (5 bases). CDR1 is MNHEY, CDR2 SVGAGI, per germline. The V and J ends lost 5 bases and 6 bases respectively, with 16 bases between them. The CDR3 runs to 15 residues. The CDR3 here is CASSPRGSPDEKLFF. The CDR3 coding sequence is TGTGCCAGCAGTCCTCGGGGGAGCCCGGATGAAAAACTGTTTTTT.

V and J are TRBV28 and TRBJ2-5; the D gene is possibly TRBD1 (6 bases). Trimming shortened V by 6 bases and J by 5 bases, and 13 bases separated the two germline ends. Germline V CDR1 and CDR2: MDHEN, SYDVKM. The CDR3 has 13 residues. CDR3 protein: CASRRTDAETQYF. CDR3 DNA sequence: TGTGCCAGCAGAAGGACAGACGCTGAGACCCAGTACTTC.